Sequencing of this T cell receptor (beta chain) was carried out in a study of T cells in Graves' hyperthyroidism and ophthalmopathy. Findings and caveats of the study: Blood held most thyroid clonotypes expanded above 0.001 frequency.

The table lists this clonotype with many counts. Its antigen is not known. V shed 11 bases and J shed 2 bases, with 15 bases lying between them. The germline V gene has CDR1 SNHLY and CDR2 FYNNEI. CDR3 length: 14 residues. Amplified regions were TCR beta CDR3 sequences from RNA transcripts. Primed by the HTBI set, a first-round RT-PCR was run on the TCR CDR3. One entry per CDR3 protein results from TCRdb running MiXCR on the multiplex PCR reads. The sample lists about 290,000 distinct CDR3 sequences; about 14% were seen once. The chain joins TRBV2 to TRBJ2-2; either TRBD1 or TRBD2 may fit D (6 bases each). The clonotype comes from a woman aged 30 to 39 with Graves' hyperthyroidism that later progressed to Graves' ophthalmopathy. The source material was blood. CDR3 in amino acids: CASTGGPNTGELFF. In DNA, the CDR3 is TGTGCCTCCACCGGGGGCCCCAACACCGGGGAGCTGTTTTTT.